These 29 T cell receptor beta chains came from one sample sequenced in a study of blood T cell repertoires in COVID-19. This table comes from immunoSEQ multiplex PCR, and its TCRdb copy is limited to in-frame clones, with some not included. The table lists about 130,000 clones, almost 85% of them singletons. Input material: peripheral blood. The receptors here all came from a woman aged 30 to 39 who had recovered from COVID-19.

The chain uses TRBV19 and TRBJ1-2; D is undetermined. This CDR3 contains 14 residues. V lost 4 bases to trimming and J lost 0 bases, with 9 bases between them. Germline assignment: CDR1 LNHDA and CDR2 SQIVND (reference sequence). CDR3 residues: CASSRSGTNYGYTF. CDR3 nucleotide sequence: TGTGCCAGTAGTAGGTCAGGTACTAACTATGGCTACACCTTC.

The J gene is TRBJ1-1, the V gene TRBV11-2; D ambiguous. The CDR3 contains 14 residues. Germline-derived CDR1 and CDR2 are SGHAT and FQNNGV. V lost 5 bases to trimming and J lost 0 bases, with 10 bases between them. The CDR3 spells CASSPPLVNTEAFF. The CDR3 DNA reads TGTGCCAGCAGCCCACCTTTAGTGAACACTGAAGCTTTCTTT. The variable domain in full, with the rest retrieved from reference TRBV11-2 and TRBJ1-1, is EAGVAQSPRYKIIEKRQSVAFWCNPISGHATLYWYQQILGQGPKLLIQFQNNGVVDDSQLPKDRFSAERLKGVDSTLKIQPAKLEDSAVYLCASSPPLVNTEAFFGQGTRLTVV.

The V gene is TRBV5-1, the J gene TRBJ2-2; 14 bases align to TRBD2. V was clipped by 2 bases and J by 1 base; unmatched bases: 7. Germline V CDR1 and CDR2: SGHRS, YFSETQ. The CDR3 totals 19 residues. CDR3 protein: CASSFPKGLAGENTGELFF. In DNA form, the CDR3 reads TGCGCCAGCAGCTTCCCTAAGGGACTAGCGGGAGAGAACACCGGGGAGCTGTTTTTT.

This chain joins TRBV2 and TRBJ2-5, with 7 bases aligning to TRBD1. J was trimmed by 4 bases and V by 6 bases; bases with no gene match: 8. The CDR3 length is 14 residues. CDR1 is SNHLY, CDR2 FYNNEI, per germline. In nucleotides, the CDR3 is TGTGCCAGCAGCGACAGGGTTGGAGGAGAGACCCAGTACTTC. Protein product: CASSDRVGGETQYF.

The J gene is TRBJ2-5, the V gene TRBV29-1; D possibly corresponds to TRBD1 (6 bases). The germline V gene encodes CDR1 SQVTM and CDR2 ANQGSEA. The CDR3 loop spans 13 amino acids. V lost 6 bases and J 3 bases, leaving 14 bases between the germline ends. In DNA, the CDR3 is TGCAGCGTGACCGGGACATCTAAAGAGACCCAGTACTTC. Its protein product is CSVTGTSKETQYF.

The V and J genes are TRBV2 and TRBJ1-1; the D is unclear. Germline assignment: CDR1 SNHLY and CDR2 FYNNEI. CDR3 length: 11 amino acids. Trimming took 7 bases from V and 1 from J, leaving 4 bases between them. The CDR3 here is CASTGNTEAFF. In nucleotides, the CDR3 is TGTGCCAGCACCGGGAACACTGAAGCTTTCTTT.

V gene TRBV2 combines with J gene TRBJ2-7; D is possibly TRBD1 (6 bases). From germline, CDR1 is SNHLY and CDR2 FYNNEI. The CDR3 has 15 amino acids. Trimming shortened V by 6 bases and J by 0 bases, and 15 bases separated the two germline ends. CDR3 bases: TGTGCCAGCAGCGGCGAAGGGGGAAGCTCCTACGAGCAGTACTTC. This sequence encodes CASSGEGGSSYEQYF.

CDR3 DNA: TGTGCCAGCAGCCCGACCGGGACTCTCCCCAATGAGCAGTTCTTC. This sequence encodes CASSPTGTLPNEQFF. V is TRBV3-1 (or the pseudogene TRBV3-2) and J is TRBJ2-1; tentative D call: TRBD2 (6 bases). This CDR3 is built from 15 residues. Germline values: CDR1 LGHDT, CDR2 YNNKEL (reference sequence). The ends were cut back, 4 bases at V and 6 bases at J, with 16 bases in the middle.

The J gene is TRBJ1-1, the V gene TRBV14; no clear D gene. Germline V gene data show CDR1 as SGHDN and CDR2 as FVKESK. The CDR3 sequence is 16 residues long. Trimming took off 0 bases at V and 5 bases at J, with 16 bases between the two ends. DNA of the CDR3: TGTGCCAGCAGCCAAGATCGCCGGCCAGGAGGGACTGAAGCTTTCTTT. Its protein is CASSQDRRPGGTEAFF.

CDR3 protein: CSASRSSGGTYEQYF. CDR3 sequence (DNA): TGCAGTGCTAGTCGGTCTAGCGGGGGAACCTACGAGCAGTACTTC. This chain links TRBV20-1 with TRBJ2-7; 10 nucleotides agree with TRBD2. The CDR3 covers 15 residues. The J segment lost 2 bases and the V segment lost 3 bases, leaving 7 bases of the junction unmatched. The germline gives CDR1 DFQATT, CDR2 SNEGSKA (reference sequence).

Points on this clone: The junction differs from germline at one of its ends, possibly a read error. This rearrangement joins TRBV11-2 to TRBJ2-5; TRBD2 agrees at 11 bases. The CDR3 is made up of 12 amino acids. Germline V gene sequence: CDR1 SGHAT, CDR2 FQNNGV. The CDR3 region is CASLAGGEIQYF. The DNA of the CDR3 is TGTGCCAGCCTAGCGGGAGGAGAGATCCAGTACTTC. Looking up the rest from reference TRBV11-2 and TRBJ2-5 gives the full variable domain: EAGVAQSPRYKIIEKRQSVAFWCNPISGHATLYWYQQILGQGPKLLIQFQNNGVVDDSQLPKDRFSAERLKGVDSTLKIQPAKLEDSAVYLCASLAGGEIQYFGPGTRLLVL.

The chain employs TRBV5-1 and TRBJ2-7; 10 bases match TRBD1. CDR3 size: 15 residues. Looked up from germline, CDR1 is SGHRS and CDR2 is YFSETQ. The ends lost 0 bases at V and 7 bases at J; junction bases unmatched: 7. In DNA form, the CDR3 reads TGCGCCAGCAGCTTGGGGGGACAGGGGATTCGTGAGCAGTACTTC. Translated: CASSLGGQGIREQYF. The full variable domain, in which reference TRBV5-1 and TRBJ2-7 provide the parts outside the CDR3, is KAGVTQTPRYLIKTRGQQVTLSCSPISGHRSVSWYQQTPGQGLQFLFEYFSETQRNKGNFPGRFSGRQFSNSRSEMNVSTLELGDSALYLCASSLGGQGIREQYFGPGTRLTVT.

V gene TRBV6-2 or TRBV6-3 combines with J gene TRBJ1-2; D is perhaps TRBD1 (6 bases). The CDR3 has 12 amino acids. Germline lookup yields CDR1 MNHEY and CDR2 SVGEGT. V was pared by 6 bases and J by 8 bases, with 13 bases between. The CDR3 region is CASSPTGLGYTF. CDR3 sequence (DNA): TGTGCCAGCAGCCCTACAGGGTTGGGCTACACCTTC.

This chain links TRBV5-1 with TRBJ1-3; D not certain. The CDR3 covers 14 residues. Germline V CDR1 and CDR2: SGHRS, YFSETQ. Deletions cut 6 bases from V and 0 bases from J, with 10 bases between. CDR3 residues: CASTMGSSGNTIYF. CDR3 DNA: TGCGCCAGCACGATGGGCAGCTCTGGAAACACCATATATTTT. Using reference TRBV5-1 and TRBJ1-3 for the parts outside the CDR3, the full variable domain is KAGVTQTPRYLIKTRGQQVTLSCSPISGHRSVSWYQQTPGQGLQFLFEYFSETQRNKGNFPGRFSGRQFSNSRSEMNVSTLELGDSALYLCASTMGSSGNTIYFGEGSWLTVV.

This sequence joins TRBV7-8 and TRBJ1-2; 7 positions agree with TRBD1. V lost 5 bases, J lost 2 bases, and 2 bases stayed unmatched. The CDR3 contains 13 residues. CDR1 is SGHVS and CDR2 is FQNEAQ in the germline V gene. The CDR3: CASSGTENYGYTF. Here the CDR3 DNA reads TGTGCCAGCAGCGGGACAGAGAACTATGGCTACACCTTC.

Only a few counts were recorded for this clone. The chain links TRBV14 to TRBJ2-7, with D possibly being TRBD1 (5 bases). This CDR3 has 15 residues. Between the trimmed V and J ends, which lost 0 bases and 1 base, there was a span of 10 bases. Looked up from germline, CDR1 is SGHDN and CDR2 is FVKESK. CDR3: CASSQDRVGSYEQYF. CDR3 in DNA: TGTGCCAGCAGCCAAGACAGGGTCGGTTCCTACGAGCAGTACTTC.

The rearrangement joins TRBV9 to TRBJ2-1; perhaps TRBD1 as D (6 bases). Germline CDR1 SGDLS, CDR2 YYNGEE. Trimming shortened V by 3 bases and J by 0 bases, and 10 bases separated the two germline ends. The CDR3 runs to 15 residues. The CDR3 DNA reads TGTGCCAGCAGCGAAACAGGGAGCTCCTACAATGAGCAGTTCTTC. Translating gives CASSETGSSYNEQFF. The full variable domain, with the rest looked up from reference TRBV9 and TRBJ2-1, is DSGVTQTPKHLITATGQRVTLRCSPRSGDLSVYWYQQSLDQGLQFLIQYYNGEERAKGNILERFSAQQFPDLHSELNLSSLELGDSALYFCASSETGSSYNEQFFGPGTRLTVL.

The chain carries TRBV27 and TRBJ1-5; D might be TRBD1 (5 bases). The CDR3 has 14 residues. Germline V CDR1 and CDR2: MNHEY, SMNVEV (reference sequence). The V gene lost 5 bases and the J gene lost 7 bases, with 15 bases spanning the gap. Written as DNA, the CDR3 is TGTGCCAGCAGTCCTCCGGGACTGATCCAGCCCCAGCATTTT. It is translated as CASSPPGLIQPQHF.

V and J are TRBV14 and TRBJ1-2; the match to TRBD1 covers 8 bases. Trimming removed 4 bases from V and 6 bases from J; junction bases left unmatched: 10. CDR3 length: 15 residues. Germline CDR1 SGHDN, CDR2 FVKESK. The DNA of the CDR3 is TGTGCCAGCAGCCCCTTTGCGACAGGGGATCATGGCTACACCTTC. Its protein product is CASSPFATGDHGYTF.

The chain uses TRBV9 and TRBJ2-3, with TRBD2 identical over 8 bases. Trimming at V came to 0 bases and at J to 3 bases, leaving 6 bases not matched to a gene. This CDR3 region has 16 residues. Germline CDR1 reads SGDLS; CDR2 reads YYNGEE. CDR3 DNA sequence: TGTGCCAGCAGCGTAGAGCCGGGAGGGGTGACAGATACGCAGTATTTT. It translates to CASSVEPGGVTDTQYF. The variable domain in full, completed from reference TRBV9 and TRBJ2-3, reads DSGVTQTPKHLITATGQRVTLRCSPRSGDLSVYWYQQSLDQGLQFLIQYYNGEERAKGNILERFSAQQFPDLHSELNLSSLELGDSALYFCASSVEPGGVTDTQYFGPGTRLTVL.

The chain couples TRBV25-1 to TRBJ2-2; a possible D gene is TRBD1 (6 bases). The CDR3 is 17 residues long. Trimming stripped 0 bases from V and 1 base from J, with 12 bases between. Germline lookup yields CDR1 MGHDK and CDR2 SYGVNS. The CDR3 loop is CASSEYSARGNTGELFF. The CDR3 DNA is TGTGCCAGCAGTGAATATTCGGCCAGGGGGAACACCGGGGAGCTGTTTTTT.

The chain joins TRBV10-2 to TRBJ1-2; D may be TRBD1 (6 bases). The CDR3 covers 16 residues. Trimming pared 3 bases from V and 4 bases from J, leaving 18 bases between. Germline V lookup: CDR1 WSHSY, CDR2 SAAADI. The CDR3 loop is CASSEGADSPFYGYTF. CDR3 DNA sequence: TGCGCCAGCAGTGAAGGGGCGGACAGTCCCTTCTATGGCTACACCTTC.

The rearrangement links TRBV11-3 to TRBJ2-5, with TRBD1 matching over 7 bases. V lost 1 base and J lost 2; bases outside the gene matches: 10. CDR1 and CDR2 from the germline V gene are SGHNT and YENEEA. This CDR3 is built from 17 residues. The CDR3 loop reads CASSLGLIGQAQETQYF. CDR3 DNA: TGTGCCAGCAGCTTAGGTCTGATCGGACAGGCGCAAGAGACCCAGTACTTC.

V is TRBV29-1 and J is TRBJ2-7; D is perhaps TRBD1 (5 bases). V was shortened by 5 bases and J by 5 bases, with 13 bases between the two germline ends. The CDR3 runs 12 residues. CDR1 is SQVTM and CDR2 is ANQGSEA in the germline V gene. In DNA, the CDR3 is TGCAGCGTTCGTGGGGTAGGGGACGAGCAGTACTTC. Protein sequence: CSVRGVGDEQYF.

This rearrangement joins TRBV5-1 to TRBJ2-1; a possible D gene is TRBD1 (6 bases). Trimming stripped 0 bases from V and 6 bases from J, with 7 bases between. This CDR3 is built from 13 residues. Per the germline V gene, CDR1 is SGHRS and CDR2 is YFSETQ. As DNA, the CDR3 is TGCGCCAGCAGCTTGGACAGGGCCAATGAGCAGTTCTTC. Translated: CASSLDRANEQFF.

This clone was seen once. The rearrangement links TRBV10-3 to TRBJ1-3; 9 bases map to TRBD1. V lost 3 bases to trimming and J lost 3 bases; unmatched junction nucleotides: 6. The CDR3 has 16 amino acids. CDR1 is ENHRY and CDR2 is SYGVKD in the germline V gene. CDR3 sequence reads: CAISDRKGQGGNTIYF. For the CDR3, the DNA is TGTGCCATCAGTGATAGAAAGGGACAGGGTGGAAACACCATATATTTT.

This chain joins TRBV7-3 and TRBJ2-5; 9 bases are shared with TRBD1. Losses at the gene ends were 1 base for V and 4 bases for J; bases not matched to a gene: 4. The CDR3 has 15 residues. Germline V gene sequence: CDR1 SGHTA, CDR2 FQGTGA. CDR3 amino acids: CASSLNRGLGETQYF. CDR3 DNA: TGTGCCAGCAGCTTAAACAGGGGGCTAGGAGAGACCCAGTACTTC.

This clone was counted only a few times. This rearrangement joins TRBV5-4 to TRBJ2-1; weak D call: TRBD1 (5 bases). The CDR3 sequence is 15 residues long. Germline CDR1 and CDR2: SGHNT and YYREEE (reference sequence). Trimming shortened V by 4 bases and J by 0 bases, and 11 bases separated the two germline ends. The CDR3 reads CASSIGASSYNEQFF. The CDR3 DNA reads TGTGCCAGCAGCATTGGGGCTAGCTCCTACAATGAGCAGTTCTTC. The variable domain in full, completed from reference TRBV5-4 and TRBJ2-1, reads ETGVTQSPTHLIKTRGQQVTLRCSSQSGHNTVSWYQQALGQGPQFIFQYYREEENGRGNFPPRFSGLQFPNYSSELNVNALELDDSALYLCASSIGASSYNEQFFGPGTRLTVL.

This sequence joins TRBV2 and TRBJ1-2; 8 bases are a match to TRBD1. From germline, CDR1 is SNHLY and CDR2 FYNNEI. The CDR3 extends over 14 amino acids. V was clipped by 6 bases and J by 5 bases; unmatched bases: 8. In DNA form, the CDR3 reads TGTGCCAGCAGAGGGACAGGTTCGCGATATGGCTACACCTTC. This gives the protein CASRGTGSRYGYTF.